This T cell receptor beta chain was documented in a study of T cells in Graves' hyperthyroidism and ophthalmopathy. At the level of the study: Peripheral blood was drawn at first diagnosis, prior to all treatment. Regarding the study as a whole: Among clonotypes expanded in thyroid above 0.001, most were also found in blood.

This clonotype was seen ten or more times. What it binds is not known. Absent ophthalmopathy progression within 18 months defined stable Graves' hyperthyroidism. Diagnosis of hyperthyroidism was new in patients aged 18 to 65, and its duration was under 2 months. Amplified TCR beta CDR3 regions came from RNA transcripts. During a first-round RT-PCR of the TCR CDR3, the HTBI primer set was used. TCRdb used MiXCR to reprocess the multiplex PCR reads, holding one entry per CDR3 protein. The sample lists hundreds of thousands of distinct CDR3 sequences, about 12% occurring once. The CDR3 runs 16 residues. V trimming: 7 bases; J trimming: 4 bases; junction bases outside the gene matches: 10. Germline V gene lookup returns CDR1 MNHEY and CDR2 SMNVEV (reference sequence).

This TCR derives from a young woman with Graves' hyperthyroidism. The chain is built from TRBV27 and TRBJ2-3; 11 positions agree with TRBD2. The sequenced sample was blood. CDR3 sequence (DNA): TGTGCCAGCACCCGTAGCACTAGCGGGAGACCAGATACGCAGTATTTT. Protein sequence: CASTRSTSGRPDTQYF.